A single TCR beta chain is shown here with its context. Its antigen is currently not known. It has no much larger one-base neighbor in the sample; base qualities were not kept. These data are taken from a study of blood T cell repertoires in COVID-19 (dated by TCRdb to about 2020). A note on the overall study: Samples covering the acute and convalescent phases of COVID-19 were provided by collaborators in the United States, Italy and Spain. A freely available public database, intended as a resource for researchers studying the immune response to SARS-CoV-2, is where the repertoires were released. The sample metadata nearly always contained a de-identified subject ID, COVID-19 status, age in years and sex. The material from the prospective study consisted of cDNA or gDNA derived from T cells, B-cell-depleted T cells, or PBMCs. Samples were obtained from the ongoing ImmuneRACE study (first 160 participants) and from over 1,000 subjects provided by 6 global collaborators. Where available, HLA class I and class II types were obtained from metadata supplied by the sample provider rather than from assay-based typing. Subjects who had been exposed to COVID-19, were actively infected with it, or had recovered from it provided the deeply sampled blood TCRbeta repertoires that made up the dataset.

Beyond this particular receptor, the publication reports: Clinical and demographic metadata were provided uncurated, with the amount varying by source and participant.

In the prospective study, participants were about 18 to 89 years old, resided in 24 geographic areas of the United States, and were enrolled through a virtual design. In the prospective study, cohorts were assigned on the basis of participant-reported clinical history obtained from a screening survey and a study questionnaire. For ImmuneRACE Cohort 3, a participant was defined as recovered based on two consecutive negative NP/OP PCR tests, clearance by a healthcare professional, or resolution of symptoms. In the prospective study, mobile phlebotomists collected whole blood, serum and a nasopharyngeal or oropharyngeal swab from each participant. Over an approximately 2-month period, participants in the prospective study had the option of providing additional blood draws and questionnaires. Blood samples from the prospective study were shipped frozen or at room temperature prior to DNA extraction.

TCRbeta CDR3 regions were amplified from genomic DNA by means of the immunoSEQ Assay, a bias-controlled multiplex PCR. Per the original workflow: The number of nucleated cells in each sample was estimated by amplification of reference gene primers within the assay. To quantify the absolute abundance of each unique TCRbeta CDR3 rearrangement, sequence reads were collapsed and filtered. For each sample, productive Simpson clonality was calculated by taking the square root of Simpson's diversity index across productive rearrangements. TCRdb provides this immuneACCESS table in a form limited to in-frame rearrangements. Some clones are lacking; in checked studies, under half of them reflect an unresolved V gene, and why the rest are absent is not known. D and trimming come from the DNA, and the V and J calls and clone size come from that table. This sample comprises approximately 250,000 clones, 80% to 90% of them detected only once. The ten top clones hold more than 3.5% of the sample.

The junction shows trimming of 6 bases on V and 8 bases on J, plus 16 bases between the germline ends. Spanning cysteine to phenylalanine, the CDR3 consists of 13 amino acids. Solely the CDR3 DNA is kept, with 39 bases framed from the first base. For CDR1 and CDR2, the germline V gene lists MNHEY and SVGEGT. The receptor was derived from a woman between 25 and 40 years old who had recovered from COVID-19. Recombination linked TRBV6-2 or TRBV6-3 to TRBJ1-2; the D gene remains uncertain. The sample was PBMCs or T cells enriched from blood (not recorded which). The sequence in DNA is TGTGCCAGCAGCCAGGCCCTGCGGAGCGGCTACACCTTC. This yields the protein CASSQALRSGYTF.